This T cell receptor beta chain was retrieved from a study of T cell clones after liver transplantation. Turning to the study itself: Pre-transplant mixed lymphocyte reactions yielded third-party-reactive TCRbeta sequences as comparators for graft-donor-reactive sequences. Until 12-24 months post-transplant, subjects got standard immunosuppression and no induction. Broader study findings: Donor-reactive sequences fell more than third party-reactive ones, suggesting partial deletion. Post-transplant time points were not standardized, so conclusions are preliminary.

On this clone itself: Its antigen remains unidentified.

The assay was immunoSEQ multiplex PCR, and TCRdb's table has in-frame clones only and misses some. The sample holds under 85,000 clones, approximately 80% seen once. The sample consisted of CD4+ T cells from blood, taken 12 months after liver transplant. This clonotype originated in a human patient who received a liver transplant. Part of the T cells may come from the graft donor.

The CDR3 region has the DNA TGCGCCAGCAGCTTGGCTCTAGCGGGAGGCGCTAGGGAGCAGTTCTTC. It translates to CASSLALAGGAREQFF. The genes are TRBV5-1 and TRBJ2-1; 11 nucleotides match TRBD2. J lost 10 bases, V lost 0 bases, and 9 bases had no gene match. CDR1 is SGHRS, CDR2 YFSETQ, per germline. The CDR3 sequence is 16 residues long.